Each of the 26 T cell receptor beta chains below was sequenced from the same sample in a study of OX40 agonist ivuxolimab in advanced cancers. The protocol was immunoSEQ multiplex PCR, while the TCRdb copy is restricted to in-frame clones and leaves out a portion. The sample records under 100,000 clones, 85% to 90% being singletons. The specimen comprised CD4+ or CD8+ T cells sorted from blood, sampled in a trial of the OX40 agonist ivuxolimab. The receptor set was obtained from an adult with an advanced solid tumor such as melanoma, head and neck, liver or kidney cancer.

The chain is built from TRBV27 and TRBJ2-7; D possibly corresponds to TRBD1 (5 bases). Germline CDR1 and CDR2: MNHEY and SMNVEV (reference sequence). Trimming took off 2 bases at V and 6 bases at J, with 17 bases between the two ends. The CDR3 covers 15 residues. CDR3 bases: TGTGCCAGCAGTTTAACCGTGGTAGGGGTGGGCGAGCAGTACTTC. Its translation: CASSLTVVGVGEQYF.

V gene TRBV6-5 combines with J gene TRBJ1-5, with a tentative D call TRBD1 (5 bases). Germline loops: CDR1 MNHEY, CDR2 SVGAGI. The CDR3 has 15 residues. V lost 2 bases and J lost 6, with 14 bases in between. CDR3 residues: CASSYGGLGGQPQHF. The CDR3 region has the DNA TGTGCCAGCAGTTACGGGGGTTTGGGGGGTCAGCCCCAGCATTTT.

The gene calls are TRBV4-1 and TRBJ2-3; no clear D gene. Trimming took 1 base from V and 0 from J, leaving 14 bases between them. The CDR3 length is 17 residues. CDR1 is MGHRA and CDR2 is YSYEKL in the germline V gene. The CDR3: CASSQGVPFFSTDTQYF. In nucleotides, the CDR3 is TGCGCCAGCAGCCAAGGTGTCCCCTTTTTTAGCACAGATACGCAGTATTTT.

To note about this clone: One end of the junction varies from germline; a read error may be responsible. This chain uses TRBV16 with TRBJ1-4; D perhaps matches TRBD1 (5 bases). The CDR3 is 14 amino acids. In germline, CDR1 is KGHSY, CDR2 FQNENV. The CDR3 DNA sequence: TGTGCCAGCCCCACCTGGGGCACTATTGAAAAACTGTTTTTT. This translates into CASPTWGTIEKLFF.

This chain uses TRBV9 with TRBJ2-3, with 12 bases identical to TRBD2. V was pared by 2 bases and J by 6 bases, with 10 bases of the junction left unmatched. This CDR3 has 17 residues. CDR1 and CDR2 (germline): SGDLS, YYNGEE. CDR3 DNA sequence: TGTGCCAGCAGCGTTTCTGGACTAGCGGGGCCTCGGGATACGCAGTATTTT. This codes for CASSVSGLAGPRDTQYF.

The genes are TRBV18 and TRBJ2-5; 7 positions agree with TRBD2. V lost 3 bases to trimming and J lost 1 base; unmatched junction nucleotides: 5. The CDR3 is 15 amino acids. From germline, CDR1 is KGHSH and CDR2 LQKENI. CDR3 sequence: CASSPRGGPQETQYF. CDR3 sequence (DNA): TGTGCCAGCTCACCTCGGGGAGGGCCCCAAGAGACCCAGTACTTC. Combining the CDR3 with reference TRBV18 and TRBJ2-5 gives the whole variable domain NAGVMQNPRHLVRRRGQEARLRCSPMKGHSHVYWYRQLPEEGLKFMVYLQKENIIDESGMPKERFSAEFPKEGPSILRIQQVVRGDSAAYFCASSPRGGPQETQYFGPGTRLLVL.

The rearrangement joins TRBV7-3 to TRBJ2-1; no clear D. The CDR3 extends over 15 amino acids. CDR1 is SGHTA and CDR2 is FQGTGA in the germline V gene. Trimming cost V 2 bases and J 2 bases, with 10 bases left between them. CDR3 residues: CASSLHADTYNEQFF. In DNA, the CDR3 is TGTGCCAGCAGCTTACACGCGGATACCTACAATGAGCAGTTCTTC. Full variable domain (missing parts from reference TRBV7-3 and TRBJ2-1): GAGVSQTPSNKVTEKGKYVELRCDPISGHTALYWYRQSLGQGPEFLIYFQGTGAADDSGLPNDRFFAVRPEGSVSTLKIQRTERGDSAVYLCASSLHADTYNEQFFGPGTRLTVL.

The chain recombines TRBV30 with TRBJ2-2, with 8 bases that match TRBD1. In germline, CDR1 is GTSNPN, CDR2 SVGIG (reference sequence). CDR3 size: 16 residues. Trimming at V came to 5 bases and at J to 0 bases, leaving 8 bases not matched to a gene. DNA for the CDR3: TGTGCCTGGTCTGACAGGGGACGTACGAACACCGGGGAGCTGTTTTTT. Its protein product is CAWSDRGRTNTGELFF.

The rearrangement uses TRBV2 and TRBJ1-4; D is perhaps TRBD1 (5 bases). Germline assignment: CDR1 SNHLY and CDR2 FYNNEI. The CDR3 contains 15 residues. Trimming removed 8 bases from V and 0 bases from J, with 13 bases in between. CDR3 DNA: TGTGCCAGCCGGGGGATCAGTGCAACTAATGAAAAACTGTTTTTT. Its protein is CASRGISATNEKLFF.

The chain carries TRBV6-5 and TRBJ2-3; 7 bases are shared with TRBD1. The CDR3 extends over 15 amino acids. Trimming cost V 5 bases and J 2 bases; bases outside gene matches: 7. CDR1 is MNHEY, CDR2 SVGAGI, per germline. The DNA of the CDR3 is TGTGCCAGCAGTAGGACAGGAATTTTCACAGATACGCAGTATTTT. It specifies CASSRTGIFTDTQYF.

The chain has TRBV19 and TRBJ2-3; D is unclear. Trimming took off 6 bases at V and 1 base at J, with 11 bases between the two ends. The CDR3 spans 14 residues. Germline V gene data show CDR1 as LNHDA and CDR2 as SQIVND (reference sequence). CDR3: CASRATGGTDTQYF. In nucleotides, the CDR3 is TGTGCCAGTAGAGCCACCGGAGGCACAGATACGCAGTATTTT.

This clone has just one count. V and J are TRBV6-5 and TRBJ2-2; D gene uncertain. The CDR3 is made up of 11 amino acids. Germline loops: CDR1 MNHEY, CDR2 SVGAGI. Trimming cost V 5 bases and J 7 bases, with 5 bases left between them. The CDR3 reads CASSRFGELFF. For the CDR3, the DNA is TGTGCCAGCAGTAGATTCGGGGAGCTGTTTTTT.

This sequence joins TRBV29-1 and TRBJ1-4; 10 positions match TRBD1. The J segment lost 8 bases and the V segment lost 7 bases, leaving 10 bases of the junction unmatched. Germline V lookup: CDR1 SQVTM, CDR2 ANQGSEA. The CDR3 length is 14 residues. CDR3 DNA: TGCAGCGCCTTCCGGGACAGGGGTGACGAAAAACTGTTTTTT. It encodes CSAFRDRGDEKLFF.

The chain couples TRBV29-1 to TRBJ2-2; D not certain. The CDR3 is made up of 11 amino acids. Trimming removed 5 bases from V and 2 bases from J, with 3 bases in between. Germline CDR1 reads SQVTM; CDR2 reads ANQGSEA. CDR3 amino acids: CSVQNTGELFF. The CDR3 coding sequence is TGCAGCGTTCAAAACACCGGGGAGCTGTTTTTT.

V gene TRBV30 combines with J gene TRBJ2-7, with D possibly being TRBD1 (5 bases). Germline V gene sequence: CDR1 GTSNPN, CDR2 SVGIG (reference sequence). CDR3 length: 14 residues. V dropped 0 bases and J dropped 0 bases, with 9 bases sitting between them. The CDR3 reads CAWSVRGSSYEQYF. CDR3 nucleotide sequence: TGTGCCTGGAGTGTAAGGGGTTCCTCCTACGAGCAGTACTTC.

CDR3 coding DNA: TGTGCCAGCTCACCACTTCCCCCCAGCAGGGGCTATAATTCACCCCTCCACTTT. It encodes CASSPLPPSRGYNSPLHF. The chain joins TRBV18 to TRBJ1-6; possibly TRBD1 for D (6 bases). The V end lost 1 base, the J end lost 3 bases, and 16 bases lay between the germline ends. Germline V lookup: CDR1 KGHSH, CDR2 LQKENI. The CDR3 spans 18 residues.

V is TRBV6-1 and J is TRBJ2-7; D unclear. V lost 1 base to trimming and J lost 6 bases, with 4 bases between them. Germline V CDR1 and CDR2: MNHNS, SASEGT. CDR3 length equals 11 residues. The CDR3 coding sequence is TGTGCCAGCAGTGAAGGGTCCGAGCAGTACTTC. This codes for CASSEGSEQYF.

The chain has TRBV2 and TRBJ2-7; D is unresolved. Germline V gene lookup returns CDR1 SNHLY and CDR2 FYNNEI. Trimming left V 4 bases short and J 4 bases short, with 8 bases between. CDR3 length equals 12 residues. The CDR3 DNA follows: TGTGCCAGCAGTGTTTTGCGGTACGAGCAGTACTTC. Translated, it gives CASSVLRYEQYF.

The rearrangement links TRBV6-5 to TRBJ1-6; a weak D match, TRBD1 (5 bases). CDR1 and CDR2 from the germline V gene are MNHEY and SVGAGI. The CDR3 contains 15 residues. V lost 8 bases, J lost 8 bases, and 19 bases lay in between. This chain's CDR3 is CASLPRAGKDSPLHF. DNA of the CDR3: TGTGCCAGCCTTCCGAGGGCAGGGAAGGATTCACCCCTCCACTTT.

The chain joins TRBV6-5 to TRBJ2-2, with 9 positions matching TRBD2. This CDR3 region has 15 residues. Per the germline V gene, CDR1 is MNHEY and CDR2 is SVGAGI. V lost 6 bases, J lost 1 base, and 3 bases stayed unmatched. This chain's CDR3 is CASRLLAGNTGELFF. The CDR3 DNA is TGTGCCAGCAGATTACTAGCGGGGAACACCGGGGAGCTGTTTTTT.

The chain joins TRBV6-1 to TRBJ2-5, with TRBD2 matching over 10 bases. V was clipped by 6 bases and J by 1 base; unmatched bases: 5. Looked up from germline, CDR1 is MNHNS and CDR2 is SASEGT. CDR3 length equals 15 residues. The DNA for the CDR3 is TGTGCCAGCAGGAATAGCGGGAGGTCCCAAGAGACCCAGTACTTC. It yields the protein CASRNSGRSQETQYF.

The V gene is TRBV11-3, the J gene TRBJ2-1; no clear D gene. Trimming left V 3 bases short and J 9 bases short, with 9 bases between. This CDR3 has 12 residues. Germline loops: CDR1 SGHNT, CDR2 YENEEA. The CDR3 DNA reads as TGTGCCAGCAGCTTTCAGGAAGCTGAGCAGTTCTTC. As protein: CASSFQEAEQFF.

The chain joins TRBV29-1 to TRBJ2-1; D perhaps matches TRBD1 (5 bases). Trimming took off 3 bases at V and 5 bases at J, with 11 bases between the two ends. This CDR3 has 13 amino acids. CDR1 is SQVTM, CDR2 ANQGSEA, per germline. The CDR3 region is CSVDGQGHNEQFF. For the CDR3, the DNA is TGCAGCGTTGACGGGCAGGGTCACAATGAGCAGTTCTTC.

The J gene is TRBJ1-1, the V gene TRBV6-5; possible D gene TRBD1, 5 bases. The V and J ends lost 5 bases and 8 bases respectively, with 12 bases between them. This CDR3 spans 12 amino acids. Germline V gene data show CDR1 as MNHEY and CDR2 as SVGAGI. CDR3 sequence reads: CASSGTALEAFF. CDR3 sequence (DNA): TGTGCCAGCAGTGGGACCGCTCTAGAAGCTTTCTTT.

CDR3 nucleotide sequence: TGTGCCAGCAGCTTGGGAACAGGGGGATCCTACGAGCAGTACTTC. Residues: CASSLGTGGSYEQYF. The V call is TRBV5-4, the J call TRBJ2-7; 8 bases agree with TRBD1. The CDR3 extends over 15 amino acids. Unmatched junction bases numbered 3, after V lost 0 bases and J lost 1 base. The germline gives CDR1 SGHNT, CDR2 YYREEE (reference sequence). Filled out from reference TRBV5-4 and TRBJ2-7, the complete variable domain reads ETGVTQSPTHLIKTRGQQVTLRCSSQSGHNTVSWYQQALGQGPQFIFQYYREEENGRGNFPPRFSGLQFPNYSSELNVNALELDDSALYLCASSLGTGGSYEQYFGPGTRLTVT.

The chain joins TRBV30 to TRBJ1-1; D might be TRBD1 (5 bases). The CDR3 is 14 residues long. Germline lookup yields CDR1 GTSNPN and CDR2 SVGIG (reference sequence). V was trimmed by 3 bases and J by 5 bases, leaving 16 bases between them. This chain's CDR3 is CAWSARGARTEAFF. As DNA, the CDR3 is TGTGCCTGGAGCGCCAGAGGGGCAAGGACTGAAGCTTTCTTT.